This passage covers 17 T cell receptor beta chains from one sample sequenced in a study of blood T cell repertoires in COVID-19. Only in-frame clones appear in the TCRdb table, and some are missing; sequencing was by immunoSEQ multiplex PCR. The table shows around 120,000 clones, with over 75% occurring only once. The specimen was peripheral blood. The receptors shown here come from a man aged 80 or over with acute or convalescent COVID-19.

The CDR3 DNA sequence: TGTGCCAGCAGCCGGGACAGGAATGACAATGAGCAGTTCTTC. Residues: CASSRDRNDNEQFF. This chain joins TRBV27 and TRBJ2-1, with TRBD1 matching 8 bases. The germline CDR1 and CDR2 sequences are MNHEY and SMNVEV (reference sequence). This CDR3 region has 14 residues. V gave up 6 bases and J gave up 5 bases; unmatched junction bases: 6.

The chain recombines TRBV7-2 with TRBJ2-3, with 15 bases lining up with TRBD2. Unmatched junction bases numbered 4, after V lost 1 base and J lost 5 bases. The CDR3 consists of 17 residues. Per germline, CDR1 SGHTA and CDR2 FQGNSA. CDR3 nucleotide sequence: TGTGCCAGCAGCTTAGTGGGACTAGCGGGGGGACGAGATACGCAGTATTTT. As protein: CASSLVGLAGGRDTQYF.

This clone has just one count. The rearrangement uses TRBV28 and TRBJ1-5; 7 bases are a match to TRBD1. Losses at the gene ends were 10 bases for V and 4 bases for J; bases not matched to a gene: 10. The CDR3 is 14 amino acids. Germline-derived CDR1 and CDR2 are MDHEN and SYDVKM. Written as DNA, the CDR3 is TGTGCCACCACCCGGACAGGTAGTAATCAGCCCCAGCATTTT. Translating it yields CATTRTGSNQPQHF.

In the case of this clone: A junction boundary mismatches the germline segment, possibly from a read error. This rearrangement joins TRBV7-7 to TRBJ2-2; 7 bases match TRBD2. The CDR3 covers 16 residues. Germline CDR1 is SSHAT and CDR2 is FNYEAQ (reference sequence). The CDR3 DNA sequence: TGTGCTAGCAGCGCGGGGGACCGGGGCAGAGCCGGGGAGCTGTTTTTT. This gives the protein CASSAGDRGRAGELFF.

This chain connects TRBV19 to TRBJ2-2, with a tentative D call TRBD1 (5 bases). Germline V gene sequence: CDR1 LNHDA, CDR2 SQIVND (reference sequence). CDR3 length: 14 residues. V was shortened by 7 bases and J by 2 bases, with 11 bases between the two germline ends. The CDR3 loop is CASIPGINTGELFF. In nucleotides, the CDR3 is TGTGCCAGTATCCCAGGGATAAACACCGGGGAGCTGTTTTTT.

This CDR3 is CASSEAGGYDYGYTF. CDR3 DNA: TGTGCCAGCAGTGAAGCGGGGGGGTACGACTATGGCTACACCTTC. This chain connects TRBV6-1 to TRBJ1-2; TRBD1 is a possible D gene (5 bases). The CDR3 has 15 amino acids. The V and J ends lost 0 bases and 3 bases respectively, with 11 bases between them. Germline V CDR1 and CDR2: MNHNS, SASEGT.

The chain combines TRBV5-1 with TRBJ1-4; D not resolved. Deletions cut 4 bases from V and 0 bases from J, with 7 bases between. The germline gives CDR1 SGHRS, CDR2 YFSETQ. This CDR3 has 14 amino acids. In DNA form, the CDR3 reads TGCGCCAGCAGCCCCGGTGCAACTAATGAAAAACTGTTTTTT. Translation: CASSPGATNEKLFF.

This clone was detected once. This chain joins TRBV5-6 and TRBJ1-6; D not resolved. In germline, CDR1 is SGHDT, CDR2 YYEEEE. This CDR3 is built from 15 residues. V lost 1 base to trimming and J lost 0 bases, with 5 bases between them. This CDR3 reads CASSLLSSYNSPLHF. CDR3 nucleotides: TGTGCCAGCAGCTTGCTGAGCTCCTATAATTCACCCCTCCACTTT.

The chain's CDR3 is CSVEEDSYEQYF. The CDR3 DNA is TGCAGCGTTGAAGAGGACAGCTACGAGCAGTACTTC. The chain links TRBV29-1 to TRBJ2-7, with a possible D match to TRBD1 (6 bases). Germline V gene data show CDR1 as SQVTM and CDR2 as ANQGSEA. V was cut by 0 bases and J by 3 bases, with 6 bases left in between. The CDR3 contains 12 residues.

The chain combines TRBV6-1 with TRBJ2-5; weak D call: TRBD1 (6 bases). V lost 3 bases, J lost 0 bases, and 23 bases lay in between. Germline CDR1 reads MNHNS; CDR2 reads SASEGT. This CDR3 contains 19 residues. The CDR3: CASSEAGTIWVPYQETQYF. The CDR3 nucleotides read TGTGCCAGCAGTGAGGCCGGGACAATTTGGGTACCGTACCAAGAGACCCAGTACTTC.

The chain uses TRBV21-1 and TRBJ1-6. TRBV21-1 is given as a pseudogene. The CDR3 is made up of 16 amino acids. The DNA of the CDR3 is TGTGCCAGCAGCAAAATGTCCGGGACCTATAATTCACCCCTCCACTTT. This codes for CASSKMSGTYNSPLHF.

The chain employs TRBV3-1 (or the pseudogene TRBV3-2) and TRBJ1-2; D remains unclear. With 0 bases removed from V and 1 base from J, the gap between germline ends came to 9 bases. The CDR3 is 15 amino acids. The V gene's germline CDR1 is LGHDT and CDR2 YNNKEL (reference sequence). The CDR3 DNA sequence: TGTGCCAGCAGCCAAGACCCACGAGATAACTATGGCTACACCTTC. This codes for CASSQDPRDNYGYTF.

The genes are TRBV18 and TRBJ2-7, with 12 bases lining up with TRBD2. CDR1 is KGHSH and CDR2 is LQKENI in the germline V gene. This CDR3 contains 17 residues. The J segment lost 1 base and the V segment lost 2 bases, leaving 6 bases of the junction unmatched. This CDR3 is CASSPVTSGGMSYEQYF. For the CDR3, the DNA is TGTGCCAGCTCACCAGTCACTAGCGGGGGGATGTCCTACGAGCAGTACTTC. Using reference TRBV18 and TRBJ2-7 for the parts outside the CDR3, the full variable domain is NAGVMQNPRHLVRRRGQEARLRCSPMKGHSHVYWYRQLPEEGLKFMVYLQKENIIDESGMPKERFSAEFPKEGPSILRIQQVVRGDSAAYFCASSPVTSGGMSYEQYFGPGTRLTVT.

This clone was picked up a small number of times. J is TRBJ1-2 and V is TRBV19; D is uncertain. The CDR3 consists of 12 residues. Between the trimmed V and J ends, which lost 5 bases and 7 bases, there was a span of 11 bases. Germline CDR1 and CDR2: LNHDA and SQIVND (reference sequence). The CDR3 sequence is CASSGVGVGYTF. The DNA for the CDR3 is TGTGCCAGTAGTGGGGTCGGGGTTGGCTACACCTTC.

The V gene is TRBV19, the J gene TRBJ1-1; TRBD1 might be the D (6 bases). The CDR3 consists of 14 residues. The V and J ends lost 7 bases and 0 bases respectively, with 12 bases between them. The germline CDR1 and CDR2 sequences are LNHDA and SQIVND (reference sequence). The CDR3 protein is CASTQQGMNTEAFF. The CDR3 DNA follows: TGTGCCAGTACCCAACAGGGAATGAACACTGAAGCTTTCTTT. The full variable domain, rest sourced from reference TRBV19 and TRBJ1-1, is DGGITQSPKYLFRKEGQNVTLSCEQNLNHDAMYWYRQDPGQGLRLIYYSQIVNDFQKGDIAEGYSVSREKKESFPLTVTSAQKNPTAFYLCASTQQGMNTEAFFGQGTRLTVV.

The chain employs TRBV11-3 and TRBJ2-3; TRBD2 matches 11 bases. This CDR3 has 16 amino acids. Germline V gene lookup returns CDR1 SGHNT and CDR2 YENEEA. V shed 5 bases and J 2 bases; nucleotides not matched to a gene: 6. The CDR3, as DNA: TGTGCCAGCAGCCAGACTAGCGGGGCCCACACAGATACGCAGTATTTT. Its translation: CASSQTSGAHTDTQYF.

The chain couples TRBV5-3 to TRBJ2-1; D might be TRBD1 (5 bases). TRBV5-3 belongs to the ORF category, with a function that is uncertain. V was cut by 0 bases and J by 4 bases, with 14 bases left in between. The CDR3 length is 16 residues. The CDR3: CARSLVWGRLYNEQFF. CDR3 DNA sequence: TGTGCCAGAAGCTTGGTTTGGGGCCGCTTATACAATGAGCAGTTCTTC.